A single sample gave rise to the 15 T cell receptor beta chains below, sequenced in a study of T-cell memory formation after mild COVID-19. TCRdb fed the 5' RACE reads into MiXCR, producing one record per CDR3 protein. Among around 420,000 distinct CDR3 sequences listed, 20% to 25% were seen once. Sequenced sample: PBMCs or a T cell subset sorted from them (not recorded which). These TCRs come from an adult woman who had mild COVID-19 (a few samples of this study predate the infection). Cell type and time point are not known.

V usage is TRBV11-2 and J usage is TRBJ1-1; 9 bases agree with TRBD1. Germline V gives CDR1 SGHAT, CDR2 FQNNGV. CDR3 length: 15 residues. The junction had 10 bases not matched to a gene; V was cut back by 7 bases and J by 4 bases. The CDR3 sequence is CASTPRRDRVTEAFF. CDR3 nucleotide sequence: TGTGCCAGCACCCCCAGGAGGGACAGGGTCACTGAAGCTTTCTTT.

This clonotype was seen a few times. The V gene is TRBV27, the J gene TRBJ2-3, with D tentatively TRBD2 (6 bases). V gave up 6 bases and J gave up 3 bases, with 22 bases separating them. The germline gives CDR1 MNHEY, CDR2 SMNVEV (reference sequence). CDR3 length: 17 amino acids. CDR3 amino acids: CASRRQPRDSRTDTQYF. The DNA for the CDR3 is TGTGCCAGCAGGCGTCAACCACGGGACTCAAGGACAGATACGCAGTATTTT.

The chain recombines TRBV20-1 with TRBJ1-1; D is undetermined. The CDR3 totals 13 residues. V was trimmed by 0 bases and J by 3 bases, leaving 8 bases between them. Germline CDR1 DFQATT, CDR2 SNEGSKA (reference sequence). As DNA, the CDR3 is TGCAGTGCTAGAGAGGGATGGGACACTGAAGCTTTCTTT. Amino acid sequence: CSAREGWDTEAFF.

The chain recombines TRBV7-6 with TRBJ1-4; D ambiguous. This CDR3 comprises 13 residues. V was trimmed by 8 bases and J by 12 bases, leaving 19 bases between them. The V gene's germline CDR1 is SGHVS and CDR2 FNYEAQ. CDR3 sequence: CASGLGRDEELFF. CDR3 DNA: TGTGCCAGCGGGCTTGGAAGGGATGAGGAACTGTTTTTT.

At least ten counts were recorded for this clonotype. The chain is built from TRBV27 and TRBJ1-5; 7 bases map to TRBD1. The V gene's germline CDR1 is MNHEY and CDR2 SMNVEV (reference sequence). The CDR3 covers 14 residues. Trimming took 6 bases from V and 6 from J; bases not matched to a gene: 8. The CDR3 coding sequence is TGTGCCAGCAGGAGACAGGGTAGGGGTCAGCCCCAGCATTTT. Protein product: CASRRQGRGQPQHF.

This clonotype was counted a few times. The J gene is TRBJ1-2, the V gene TRBV12-3 or TRBV12-4; D gene unclear. The germline V and J ends were trimmed by 3 bases and 2 bases, with 7 bases remaining between them. CDR3 length equals 13 residues. The CDR3 spells CASSLRPNYGYTF. CDR3 DNA: TGTGCCAGCAGTTTGAGACCAAACTATGGCTACACCTTC.

This clonotype was recorded once. The chain links TRBV3-1 to TRBJ1-1, with a tentative D call TRBD1 (6 bases). Between the trimmed V and J ends, which lost 1 base and 10 bases, there was a span of 13 bases. The CDR3 loop spans 13 amino acids. Germline assignment: CDR1 LGHDT and CDR2 YNNKEL (reference sequence). CDR3 nucleotides: TGTGCCAGCAGCCAAGGGACAGCATTCGGAGCTTTCTTT. Its protein is CASSQGTAFGAFF.

This clonotype was counted only a few times. V usage is TRBV7-3 and J usage is TRBJ1-2; 7 bases agree with TRBD1. CDR3 size: 13 residues. V was clipped by 5 bases and J by 8 bases; unmatched bases: 8. Germline V gene data show CDR1 as SGHTA and CDR2 as FQGTGA. CDR3 residues: CASSDRQGGGYTF. CDR3 bases: TGTGCCAGCAGCGATCGACAGGGCGGAGGCTACACCTTC.

This clonotype has more than one count but fewer than ten. The chain is built from TRBV6-6 and TRBJ1-2; a weak D match, TRBD1 (5 bases). The CDR3 runs to 15 residues. V was pared by 0 bases and J by 0 bases, with 8 bases between. CDR1 and CDR2 (germline): MNHNY, SVGAGI (reference sequence). CDR3 coding DNA: TGTGCCAGCAGTTACTCGATGACAGCTAACTATGGCTACACCTTC. It codes for CASSYSMTANYGYTF.

This clonotype has a count of ten or more. This rearrangement joins TRBV7-2 to TRBJ2-3; no clear D. V lost 2 bases to trimming and J lost 6 bases, with 6 bases between them. Germline CDR1 reads SGHTA; CDR2 reads FQGNSA. This CDR3 spans 12 amino acids. Here the CDR3 DNA reads TGTGCCAGCAGCTTAAGTAGTGATACGCAGTATTTT. It yields the protein CASSLSSDTQYF.

This clonotype was seen a handful of times. This rearrangement joins TRBV12-3 or TRBV12-4 to TRBJ2-7; 8 nucleotides match TRBD1. The trim removed 6 bases at V and 7 bases at J, leaving 11 bases unmatched. CDR3 length: 14 residues. CDR3 nucleotide sequence: TGTGCCAGCAGGATCGGGACAGGCCAGCGGGAGCAGTACTTC. It encodes CASRIGTGQREQYF.

The chain has TRBV12-3 or TRBV12-4 and TRBJ2-5; D is perhaps TRBD1 or TRBD2 (5 bases each). The CDR3 length is 15 residues. Trimming shortened V by 5 bases and J by 5 bases, and 18 bases separated the two germline ends. CDR3 region: CASSDRDVGSETQYF. The CDR3 DNA reads TGTGCCAGCAGTGACCGGGACGTGGGGTCGGAGACCCAGTACTTC.

The genes are TRBV14 and TRBJ1-4; D gene uncertain. CDR1 and CDR2 (germline): SGHDN, FVKESK. V gave up 4 bases and J gave up 5 bases, with 11 bases separating them. This CDR3 is built from 14 residues. The CDR3 is CASSPRHTNEKLFF. DNA for the CDR3: TGTGCCAGCAGCCCTCGACACACAAATGAAAAACTGTTTTTT. Full variable domain (rest looked up from reference TRBV14 and TRBJ1-4): EAGVTQFPSHSVIEKGQTVTLRCDPISGHDNLYWYRRVMGKEIKFLLHFVKESKQDESGMPNNRFLAERTGGTYSTLKVQPAELEDSGVYFCASSPRHTNEKLFFGSGTQLSVL.

This clonotype was seen more than once but under ten times. The V gene is TRBV12-3 or TRBV12-4, the J gene TRBJ2-3, with 9 positions matching TRBD2. The CDR3 is 18 residues long. V gave up 2 bases and J gave up 2 bases; unmatched junction bases: 11. CDR3 in amino acids: CASSLIGLAGTYTDTQYF. The CDR3 DNA sequence: TGTGCCAGCAGTTTAATCGGGCTAGCGGGGACCTACACAGATACGCAGTATTTT.

The count of this clonotype is one. The chain is built from TRBV9 and TRBJ1-5, with TRBD1 identical over 7 bases. After removal of 4 bases from V and 7 bases from J, the junction contained 8 bases not matched to a gene. From germline, CDR1 is SGDLS and CDR2 YYNGEE. The CDR3 runs to 14 residues. The CDR3 DNA reads as TGTGCCAGCAGCCAGACAGGGTTCGTGCAGCCCCAGCATTTT. Translation: CASSQTGFVQPQHF.